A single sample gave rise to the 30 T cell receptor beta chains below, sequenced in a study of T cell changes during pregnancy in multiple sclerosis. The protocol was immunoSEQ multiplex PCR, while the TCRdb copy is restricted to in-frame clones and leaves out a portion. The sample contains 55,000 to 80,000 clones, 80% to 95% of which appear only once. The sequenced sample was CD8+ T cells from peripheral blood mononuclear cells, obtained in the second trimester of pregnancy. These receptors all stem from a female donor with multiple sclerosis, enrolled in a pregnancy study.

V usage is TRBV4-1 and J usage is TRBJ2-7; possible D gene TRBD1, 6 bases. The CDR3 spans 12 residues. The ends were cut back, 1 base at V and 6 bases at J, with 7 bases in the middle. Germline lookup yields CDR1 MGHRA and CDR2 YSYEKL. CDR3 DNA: TGCGCCAGCAGCCAAGGGGGGCCCGAGCAGTACTTC. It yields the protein CASSQGGPEQYF.

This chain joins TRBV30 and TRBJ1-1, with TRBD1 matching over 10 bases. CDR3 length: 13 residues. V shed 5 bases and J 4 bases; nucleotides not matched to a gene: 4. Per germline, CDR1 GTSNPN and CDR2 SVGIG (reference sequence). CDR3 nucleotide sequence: TGTGCCTGGGCCAGGACAGGGGGCACTGAAGCTTTCTTT. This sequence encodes CAWARTGGTEAFF.

The CDR3: CASSLLTGPDYGYTF. Written as DNA, the CDR3 is TGTGCCAGCAGCTTGCTAACAGGCCCCGACTATGGCTACACCTTC. This chain uses TRBV5-6 with TRBJ1-2, with TRBD1 as a possible D gene (5 bases). Germline CDR1 SGHDT, CDR2 YYEEEE. The CDR3 is 15 amino acids. V was cut by 1 base and J by 3 bases, with 13 bases left in between.

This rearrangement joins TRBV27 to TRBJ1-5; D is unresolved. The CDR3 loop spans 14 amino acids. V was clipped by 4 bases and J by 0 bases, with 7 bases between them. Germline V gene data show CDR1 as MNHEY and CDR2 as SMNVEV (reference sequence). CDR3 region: CASSSLYSNQPQHF. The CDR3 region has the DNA TGTGCCAGCAGTTCTCTTTATAGCAATCAGCCCCAGCATTTT.

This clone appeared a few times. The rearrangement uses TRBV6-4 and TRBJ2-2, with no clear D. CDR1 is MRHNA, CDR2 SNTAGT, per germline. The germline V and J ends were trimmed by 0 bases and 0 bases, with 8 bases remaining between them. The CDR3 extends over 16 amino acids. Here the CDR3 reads CASSDSAGSNTGELFF. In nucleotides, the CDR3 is TGTGCCAGCAGTGACTCGGCAGGATCGAACACCGGGGAGCTGTTTTTT.

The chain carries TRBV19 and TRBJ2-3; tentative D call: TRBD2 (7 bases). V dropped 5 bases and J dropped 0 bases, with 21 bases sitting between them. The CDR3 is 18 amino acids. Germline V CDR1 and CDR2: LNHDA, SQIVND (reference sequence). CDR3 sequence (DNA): TGTGCCAGTAGTGTCCCCGCGTGGGGAGGGGGTAGCACAGATACGCAGTATTTT. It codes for CASSVPAWGGGSTDTQYF.

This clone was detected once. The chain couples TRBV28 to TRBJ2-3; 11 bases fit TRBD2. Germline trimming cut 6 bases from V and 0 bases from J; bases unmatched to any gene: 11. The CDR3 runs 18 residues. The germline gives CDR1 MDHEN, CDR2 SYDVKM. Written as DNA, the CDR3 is TGTGCCAGCAGCCTTGGGACTAGCGGATATATTAGCACAGATACGCAGTATTTT. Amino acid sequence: CASSLGTSGYISTDTQYF.

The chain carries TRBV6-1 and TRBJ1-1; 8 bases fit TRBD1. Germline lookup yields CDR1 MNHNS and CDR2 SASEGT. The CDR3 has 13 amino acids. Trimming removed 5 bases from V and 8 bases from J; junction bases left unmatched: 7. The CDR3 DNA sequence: TGTGCCAGCAGTTGGGTGACAGGGGAGGAAGCTTTCTTT. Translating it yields CASSWVTGEEAFF.

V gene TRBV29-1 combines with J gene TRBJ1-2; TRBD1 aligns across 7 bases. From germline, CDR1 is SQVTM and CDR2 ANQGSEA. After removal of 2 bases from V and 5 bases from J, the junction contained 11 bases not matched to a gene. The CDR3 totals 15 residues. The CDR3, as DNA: TGCAGCGTTGAACCCCCCCAGGGGGTATGGTATGGCTACACCTTC. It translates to CSVEPPQGVWYGYTF. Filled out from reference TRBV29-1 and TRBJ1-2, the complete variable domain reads SAVISQKPSRDICQRGTSLTIQCQVDSQVTMMFWYRQQPGQSLTLIATANQGSEATYESGFVIDKFPISRPNLTFSTLTVSNMSPEDSSIYLCSVEPPQGVWYGYTFGSGTRLTVV.

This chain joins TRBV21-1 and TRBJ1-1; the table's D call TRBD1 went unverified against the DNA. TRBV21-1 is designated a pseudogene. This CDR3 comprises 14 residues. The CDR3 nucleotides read TGTGCCAGCAGGGGGACAGGAGATAACACTGAAGCTTTCTTT. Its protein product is CASRGTGDNTEAFF.

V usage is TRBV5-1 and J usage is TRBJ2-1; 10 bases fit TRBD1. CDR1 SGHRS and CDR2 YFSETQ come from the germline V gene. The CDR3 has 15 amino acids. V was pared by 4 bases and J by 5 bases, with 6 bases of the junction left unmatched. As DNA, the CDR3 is TGCGCCAGCAGCGCAGACAGGGGGCGAAACAATGAGCAGTTCTTC. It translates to CASSADRGRNNEQFF.

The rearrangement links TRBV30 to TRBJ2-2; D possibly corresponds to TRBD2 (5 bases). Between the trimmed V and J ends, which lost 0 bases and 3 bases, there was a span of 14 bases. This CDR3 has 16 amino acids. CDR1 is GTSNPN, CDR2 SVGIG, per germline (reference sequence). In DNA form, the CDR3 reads TGTGCCTGGAGTGTACTGTTCTCGGGGTACACCGGGGAGCTGTTTTTT. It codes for CAWSVLFSGYTGELFF.

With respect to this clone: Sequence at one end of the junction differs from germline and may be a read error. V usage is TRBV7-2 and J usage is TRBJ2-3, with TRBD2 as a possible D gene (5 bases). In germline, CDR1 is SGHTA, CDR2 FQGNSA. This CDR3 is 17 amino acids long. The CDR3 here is CASSLVSGMQLTDTQYF. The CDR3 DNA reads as TGTGCTAGCAGCTTAGTTTCCGGGATGCAACTGACAGATACGCAGTATTTT.

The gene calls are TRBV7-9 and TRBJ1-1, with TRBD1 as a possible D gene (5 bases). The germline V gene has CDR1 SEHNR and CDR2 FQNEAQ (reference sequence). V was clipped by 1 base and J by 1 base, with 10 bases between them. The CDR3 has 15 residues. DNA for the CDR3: TGTGCCAGCAGCTTAGAAAGACAGAGGAACACTGAAGCTTTCTTT. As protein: CASSLERQRNTEAFF.

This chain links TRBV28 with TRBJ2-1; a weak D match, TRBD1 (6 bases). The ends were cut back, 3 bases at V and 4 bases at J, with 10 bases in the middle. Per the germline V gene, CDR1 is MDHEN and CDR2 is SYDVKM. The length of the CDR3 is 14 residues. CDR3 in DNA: TGTGCCAGCAGTTTCCGGGACACTTACAATGAGCAGTTCTTC. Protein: CASSFRDTYNEQFF.

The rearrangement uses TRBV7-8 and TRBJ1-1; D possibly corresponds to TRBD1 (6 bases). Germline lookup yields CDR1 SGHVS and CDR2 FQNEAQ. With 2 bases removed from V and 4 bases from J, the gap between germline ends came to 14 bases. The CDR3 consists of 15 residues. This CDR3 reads CASSLQGFLVTEAFF. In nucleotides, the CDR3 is TGTGCCAGCAGCTTACAGGGGTTTTTGGTCACTGAAGCTTTCTTT.

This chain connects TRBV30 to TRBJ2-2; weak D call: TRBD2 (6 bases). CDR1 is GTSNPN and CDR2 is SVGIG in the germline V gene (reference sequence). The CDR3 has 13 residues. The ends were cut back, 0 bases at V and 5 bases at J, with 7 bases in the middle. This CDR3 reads CAWSVGGTGELFF. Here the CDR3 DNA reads TGTGCCTGGAGTGTAGGAGGGACCGGGGAGCTGTTTTTT.

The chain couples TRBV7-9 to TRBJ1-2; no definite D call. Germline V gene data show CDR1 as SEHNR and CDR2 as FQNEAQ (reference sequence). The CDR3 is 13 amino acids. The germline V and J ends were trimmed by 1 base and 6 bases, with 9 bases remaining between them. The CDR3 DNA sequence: TGTGCCAGCAGCTTAGGCCAGGCCCATGGCTACACCTTC. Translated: CASSLGQAHGYTF.

The CDR3 reads CASSFQNQPQHF. The CDR3 DNA reads as TGTGCCAGCAGTTTCCAGAATCAGCCCCAGCATTTT. J is TRBJ1-5 and V is TRBV27; D gene uncertain. The CDR3 covers 12 residues. Trimming removed 3 bases at V and 4 bases at J, with 4 bases between. CDR1 MNHEY and CDR2 SMNVEV come from the germline V gene (reference sequence).

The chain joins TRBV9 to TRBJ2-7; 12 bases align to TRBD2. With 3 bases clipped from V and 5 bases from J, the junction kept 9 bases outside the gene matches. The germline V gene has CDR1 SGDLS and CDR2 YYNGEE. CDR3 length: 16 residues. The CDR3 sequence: CASSASRTSGTHEQYF. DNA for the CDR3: TGTGCCAGCAGCGCCTCCCGGACTAGCGGGACCCACGAGCAGTACTTC.

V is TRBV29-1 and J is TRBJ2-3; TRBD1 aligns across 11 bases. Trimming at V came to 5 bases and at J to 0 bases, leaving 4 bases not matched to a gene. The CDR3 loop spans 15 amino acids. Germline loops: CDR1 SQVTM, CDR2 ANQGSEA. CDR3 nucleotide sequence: TGCAGCGTTCACGGACAGGGGGCTAGCACAGATACGCAGTATTTT. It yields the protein CSVHGQGASTDTQYF.

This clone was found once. The CDR3 DNA follows: TGTGCCAGCAGCTTAGCGACAGGGCGTGAGCAGTTCTTC. This gives the protein CASSLATGREQFF. This chain connects TRBV7-7 to TRBJ2-1; 7 nucleotides match TRBD1. The germline V gene has CDR1 SSHAT and CDR2 FNYEAQ (reference sequence). Trimming removed 0 bases from V and 9 bases from J; junction bases left unmatched: 2. There are 13 residues in the CDR3.

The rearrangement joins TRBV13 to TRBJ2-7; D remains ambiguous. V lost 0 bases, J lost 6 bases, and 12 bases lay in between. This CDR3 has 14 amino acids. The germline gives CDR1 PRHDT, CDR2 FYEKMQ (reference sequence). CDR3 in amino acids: CASSLGPGSSEQYF. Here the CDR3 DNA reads TGTGCCAGCAGCTTAGGCCCGGGTTCGAGCGAGCAGTACTTC.

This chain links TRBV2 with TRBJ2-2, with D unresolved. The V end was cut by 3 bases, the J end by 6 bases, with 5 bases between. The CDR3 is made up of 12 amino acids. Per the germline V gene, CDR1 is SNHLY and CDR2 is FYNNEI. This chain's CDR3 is CASSDRPGELFF. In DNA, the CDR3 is TGTGCCAGCAGTGACAGGCCCGGGGAGCTGTTTTTT. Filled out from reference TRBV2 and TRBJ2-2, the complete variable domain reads EPEVTQTPSHQVTQMGQEVILRCVPISNHLYFYWYRQILGQKVEFLVSFYNNEISEKSEIFDDQFSVERPDGSNFTLKIRSTKLEDSAMYFCASSDRPGELFFGEGSRLTVL.

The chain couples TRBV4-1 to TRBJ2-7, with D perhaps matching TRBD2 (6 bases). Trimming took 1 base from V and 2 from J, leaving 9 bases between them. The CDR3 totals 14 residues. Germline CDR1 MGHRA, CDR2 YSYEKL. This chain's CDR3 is CASSQVIAAYEQYF. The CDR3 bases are TGCGCCAGCAGCCAAGTTATAGCGGCCTACGAGCAGTACTTC.

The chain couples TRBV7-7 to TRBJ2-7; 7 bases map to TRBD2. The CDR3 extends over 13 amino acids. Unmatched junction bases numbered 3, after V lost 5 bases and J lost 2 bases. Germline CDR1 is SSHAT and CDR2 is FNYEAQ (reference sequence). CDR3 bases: TGTGCCAGCAGCGGACTAGGGGCCTACGAGCAGTACTTC. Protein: CASSGLGAYEQYF. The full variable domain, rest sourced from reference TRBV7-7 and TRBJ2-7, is GAGVSQSPRYKVTKRGQDVTLRCDPISSHATLYWYQQALGQGPEFLTYFNYEAQPDKSGLPSDRFSAERPEGSISTLTIQRTEQRDSAMYRCASSGLGAYEQYFGPGTRLTVT.

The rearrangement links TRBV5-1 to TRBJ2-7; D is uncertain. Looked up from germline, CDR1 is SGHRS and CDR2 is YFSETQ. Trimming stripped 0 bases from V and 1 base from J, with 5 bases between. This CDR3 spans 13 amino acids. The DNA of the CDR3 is TGCGCCAGCAGCTTGGCCCAATCCTACGAGCAGTACTTC. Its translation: CASSLAQSYEQYF.

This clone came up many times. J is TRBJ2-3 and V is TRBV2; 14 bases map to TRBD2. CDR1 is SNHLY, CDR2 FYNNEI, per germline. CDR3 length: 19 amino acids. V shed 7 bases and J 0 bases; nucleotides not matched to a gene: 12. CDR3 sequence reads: CASTLSGLAGDPSTDTQYF. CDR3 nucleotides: TGTGCCAGCACCCTATCGGGACTAGCGGGAGATCCTAGCACAGATACGCAGTATTTT.

CDR3 protein: CASSFSGPDQPQHF. The CDR3 DNA reads as TGTGCCAGCAGTTTTTCGGGTCCGGATCAGCCCCAGCATTTT. V is TRBV27 and J is TRBJ1-5; D is unresolved. This CDR3 has 14 residues. V was cut by 3 bases and J by 5 bases, with 11 bases left in between. Germline assignment: CDR1 MNHEY and CDR2 SMNVEV (reference sequence).

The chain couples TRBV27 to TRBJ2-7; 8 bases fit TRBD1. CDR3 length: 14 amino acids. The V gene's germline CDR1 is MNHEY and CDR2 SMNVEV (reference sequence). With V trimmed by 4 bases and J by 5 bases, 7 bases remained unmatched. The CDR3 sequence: CASSYGTGANEQYF. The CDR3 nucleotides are TGTGCCAGCAGTTATGGGACAGGAGCCAACGAGCAGTACTTC.